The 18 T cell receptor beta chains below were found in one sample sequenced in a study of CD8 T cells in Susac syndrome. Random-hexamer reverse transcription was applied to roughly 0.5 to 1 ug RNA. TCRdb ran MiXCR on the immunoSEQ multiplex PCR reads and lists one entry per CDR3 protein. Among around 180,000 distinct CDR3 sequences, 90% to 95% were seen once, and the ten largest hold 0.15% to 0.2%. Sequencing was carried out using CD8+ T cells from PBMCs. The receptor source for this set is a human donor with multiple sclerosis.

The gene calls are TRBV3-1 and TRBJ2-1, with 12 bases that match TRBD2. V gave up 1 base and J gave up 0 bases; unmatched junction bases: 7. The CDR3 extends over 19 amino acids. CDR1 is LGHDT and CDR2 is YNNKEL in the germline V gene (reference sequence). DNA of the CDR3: TGTGCCAGCAGCCAAGGGCTAGCGGGGGGGTATTACTCCTACAATGAGCAGTTCTTC. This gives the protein CASSQGLAGGYYSYNEQFF.

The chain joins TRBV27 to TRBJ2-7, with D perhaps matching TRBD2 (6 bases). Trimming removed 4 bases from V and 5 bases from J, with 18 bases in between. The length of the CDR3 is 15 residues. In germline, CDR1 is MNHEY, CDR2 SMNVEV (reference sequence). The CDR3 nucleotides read TGTGCCAGCAGTTCTTTAGCGGAGTTGGGCGACGAGCAGTACTTC. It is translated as CASSSLAELGDEQYF.

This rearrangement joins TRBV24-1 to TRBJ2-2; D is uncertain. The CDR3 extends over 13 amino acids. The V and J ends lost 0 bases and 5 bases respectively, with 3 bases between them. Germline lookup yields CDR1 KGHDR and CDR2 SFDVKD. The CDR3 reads CATSDLGTGELFF. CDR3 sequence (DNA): TGTGCCACCAGTGATTTGGGAACCGGGGAGCTGTTTTTT.

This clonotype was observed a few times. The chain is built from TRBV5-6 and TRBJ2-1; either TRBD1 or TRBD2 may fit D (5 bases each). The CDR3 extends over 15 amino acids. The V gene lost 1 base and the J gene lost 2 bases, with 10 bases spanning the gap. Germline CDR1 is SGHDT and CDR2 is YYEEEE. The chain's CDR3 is CASSLTGTAYNEQFF. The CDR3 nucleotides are TGTGCCAGCAGCTTGACGGGGACGGCCTACAATGAGCAGTTCTTC. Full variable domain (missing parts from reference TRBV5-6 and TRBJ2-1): DAGVTQSPTHLIKTRGQQVTLRCSPKSGHDTVSWYQQALGQGPQFIFQYYEEEERQRGNFPDRFSGHQFPNYSSELNVNALLLGDSALYLCASSLTGTAYNEQFFGPGTRLTVL.

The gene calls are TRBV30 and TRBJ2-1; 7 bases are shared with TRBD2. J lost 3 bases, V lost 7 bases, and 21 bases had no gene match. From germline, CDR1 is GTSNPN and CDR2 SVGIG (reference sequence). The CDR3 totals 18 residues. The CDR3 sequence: CASKGLGPPKLHYNEQFF. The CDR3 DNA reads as TGTGCCTCGAAAGGACTAGGCCCGCCCAAACTCCACTACAATGAGCAGTTCTTC.

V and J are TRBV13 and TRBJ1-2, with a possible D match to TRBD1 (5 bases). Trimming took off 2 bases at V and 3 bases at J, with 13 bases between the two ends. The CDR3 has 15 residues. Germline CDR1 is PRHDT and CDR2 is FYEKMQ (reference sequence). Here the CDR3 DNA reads TGTGCCAGCAGCTTATATGGGGGAGATGACTATGGCTACACCTTC. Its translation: CASSLYGGDDYGYTF.

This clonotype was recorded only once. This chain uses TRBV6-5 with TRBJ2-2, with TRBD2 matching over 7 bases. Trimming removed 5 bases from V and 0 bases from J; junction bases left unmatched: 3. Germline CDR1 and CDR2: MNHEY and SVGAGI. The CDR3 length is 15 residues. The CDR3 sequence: CASSIAGPNTGELFF. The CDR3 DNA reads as TGTGCCAGCAGTATAGCGGGTCCGAACACCGGGGAGCTGTTTTTT.

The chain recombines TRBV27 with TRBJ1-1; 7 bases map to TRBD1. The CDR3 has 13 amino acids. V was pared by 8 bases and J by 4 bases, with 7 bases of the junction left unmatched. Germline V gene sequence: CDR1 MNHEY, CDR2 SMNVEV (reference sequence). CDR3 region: CASVSGGGTEAFF. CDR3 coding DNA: TGTGCCAGCGTTTCAGGGGGAGGCACTGAAGCTTTCTTT.

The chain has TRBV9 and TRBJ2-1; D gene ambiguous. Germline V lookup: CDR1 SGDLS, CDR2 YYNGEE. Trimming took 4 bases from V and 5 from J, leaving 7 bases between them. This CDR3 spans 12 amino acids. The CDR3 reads CASSPPNNEQFF. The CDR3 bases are TGTGCCAGCAGCCCACCCAACAATGAGCAGTTCTTC.

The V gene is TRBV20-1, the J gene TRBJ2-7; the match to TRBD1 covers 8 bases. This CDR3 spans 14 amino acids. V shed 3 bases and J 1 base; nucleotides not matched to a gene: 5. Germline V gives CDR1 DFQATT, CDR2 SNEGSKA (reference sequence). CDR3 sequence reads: CSARDREISYEQYF. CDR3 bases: TGCAGTGCTAGGGACAGGGAGATTTCCTACGAGCAGTACTTC.

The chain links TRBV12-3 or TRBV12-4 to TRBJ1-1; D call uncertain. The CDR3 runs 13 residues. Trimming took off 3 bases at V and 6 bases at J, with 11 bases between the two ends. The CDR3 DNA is TGTGCCAGCAGTTTCCTGAAAGAGGCTGAAGCTTTCTTT. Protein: CASSFLKEAEAFF.

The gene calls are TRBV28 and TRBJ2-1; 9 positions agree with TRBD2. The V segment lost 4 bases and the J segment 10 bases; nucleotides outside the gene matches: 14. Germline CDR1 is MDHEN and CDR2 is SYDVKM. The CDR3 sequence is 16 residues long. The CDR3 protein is CASSSNQLAGVYEQFF. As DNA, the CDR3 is TGTGCCAGCAGTTCCAACCAGTTAGCGGGAGTCTACGAGCAGTTCTTC.

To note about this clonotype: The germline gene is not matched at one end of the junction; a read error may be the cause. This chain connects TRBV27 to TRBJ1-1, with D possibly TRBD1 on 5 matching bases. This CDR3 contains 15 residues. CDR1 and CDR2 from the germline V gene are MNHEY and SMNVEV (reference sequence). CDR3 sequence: CASSVSKTGHTEAFF. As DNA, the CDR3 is TGTGCCAGCAGTGTATCAAAGACGGGGCACACTGAAGCTTTCTTT.

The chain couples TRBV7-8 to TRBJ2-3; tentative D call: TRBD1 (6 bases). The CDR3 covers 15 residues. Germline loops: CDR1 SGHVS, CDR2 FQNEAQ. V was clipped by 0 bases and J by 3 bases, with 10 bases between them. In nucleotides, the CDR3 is TGTGCCAGCAGCTTAGCGCTAGGGGGAACAGATACGCAGTATTTT. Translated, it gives CASSLALGGTDTQYF.

This chain's CDR3 is CASSPPMGLADNEQFF. The CDR3 nucleotides read TGTGCCAGCTCACCACCGATGGGACTAGCGGACAATGAGCAGTTCTTC. This chain uses TRBV18 with TRBJ2-1, with TRBD2 identical over 11 bases. In germline, CDR1 is KGHSH, CDR2 LQKENI. Trimming cost V 0 bases and J 5 bases; bases outside gene matches: 3. The CDR3 extends over 16 amino acids.

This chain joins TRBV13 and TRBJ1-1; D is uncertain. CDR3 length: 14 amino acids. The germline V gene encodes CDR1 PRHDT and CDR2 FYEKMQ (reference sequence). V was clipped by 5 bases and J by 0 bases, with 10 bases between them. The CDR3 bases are TGTGCCAGCAGCCCCGAGATCGTGAACACTGAAGCTTTCTTT. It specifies CASSPEIVNTEAFF.

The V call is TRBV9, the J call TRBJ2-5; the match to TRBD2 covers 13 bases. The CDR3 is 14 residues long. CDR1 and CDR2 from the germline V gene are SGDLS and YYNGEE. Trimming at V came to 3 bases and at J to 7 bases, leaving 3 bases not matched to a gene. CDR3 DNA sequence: TGTGCCAGCAGCGGTCGACTAGCGGGAGGGACCCAGTACTTC. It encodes CASSGRLAGGTQYF.

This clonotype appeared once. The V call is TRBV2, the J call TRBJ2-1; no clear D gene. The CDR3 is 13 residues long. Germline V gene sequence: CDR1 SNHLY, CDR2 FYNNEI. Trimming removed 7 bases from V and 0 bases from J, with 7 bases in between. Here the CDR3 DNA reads TGTGCCAGCAAGAGCCCCTCCTACAATGAGCAGTTCTTC. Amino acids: CASKSPSYNEQFF.